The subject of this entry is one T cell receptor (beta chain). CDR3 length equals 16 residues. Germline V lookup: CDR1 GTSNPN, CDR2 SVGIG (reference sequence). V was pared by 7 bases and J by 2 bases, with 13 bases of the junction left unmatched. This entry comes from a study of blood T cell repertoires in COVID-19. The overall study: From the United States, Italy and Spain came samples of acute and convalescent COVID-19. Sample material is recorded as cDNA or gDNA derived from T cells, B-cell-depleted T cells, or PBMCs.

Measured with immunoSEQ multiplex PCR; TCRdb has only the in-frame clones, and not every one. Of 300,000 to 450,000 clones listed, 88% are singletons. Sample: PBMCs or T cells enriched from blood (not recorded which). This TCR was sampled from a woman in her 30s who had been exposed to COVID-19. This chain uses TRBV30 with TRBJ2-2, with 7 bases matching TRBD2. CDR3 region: CAYGPRDYPNTGELFF. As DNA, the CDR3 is TGTGCCTACGGGCCCCGGGACTACCCAAACACCGGGGAGCTGTTTTTT.